The next 25 T cell receptor beta chains were all read from a single sample in a study of blood T cells in healthy people across ages. A second about 6 to 11 cycle PCR used barcoded and J-beta primers. TCRdb reanalysed the 5' RACE reads using MiXCR and keeps one entry per CDR3 protein. Of about 560,000 distinct CDR3 sequences listed, about 29% are singletons. These records were also assigned to another study, of T cells of mothers and their children.

The specimen sequenced was blood. The source is a boy between 2 and 15 years old in good health.

V is TRBV6-1 and J is TRBJ1-6; no clear D. V lost 7 bases and J 2 bases, leaving 12 bases between the germline ends. This CDR3 is 15 amino acids long. The V gene's germline CDR1 is MNHNS and CDR2 SASEGT. CDR3: CASMNTEAYNSPLHF. CDR3 in DNA: TGTGCCAGCATGAACACGGAAGCCTATAATTCACCCCTCCACTTT.

J is TRBJ2-5 and V is TRBV3-1; 9 nucleotides align to TRBD2. With the DNA end fitting TRBJ2-1 better, the J assignment may be wrong. The CDR3 has 14 amino acids. Per the germline V gene, CDR1 is LGHDT and CDR2 is YNNKEL (reference sequence). CDR3 bases: TGTGCCAGCAGCCAGCGGGGGGGCCACAATGAGCAGTTCTTC. Its translation: CASSQRGGHNEQFF.

This clonotype was seen a few times. The V gene is TRBV5-1, the J gene TRBJ2-2; D is unclear. The CDR3 has 13 amino acids. CDR1 is SGHRS and CDR2 is YFSETQ in the germline V gene. Trimming removed 4 bases from V and 5 bases from J, with 9 bases in between. CDR3 in amino acids: CASSQLGTGELFF. The CDR3 DNA is TGCGCCAGCAGCCAACTGGGAACCGGGGAGCTGTTTTTT. Full variable domain (remainder filled in from reference TRBV5-1 and TRBJ2-2): KAGVTQTPRYLIKTRGQQVTLSCSPISGHRSVSWYQQTPGQGLQFLFEYFSETQRNKGNFPGRFSGRQFSNSRSEMNVSTLELGDSALYLCASSQLGTGELFFGEGSRLTVL.

This clonotype was seen only a few times. This chain joins TRBV7-2 and TRBJ1-2, with unresolved D. Germline CDR1 SGHTA, CDR2 FQGNSA. V lost 1 base to trimming and J lost 1 base, with 10 bases between them. The CDR3 has 15 amino acids. Here the CDR3 reads CASSLGVTNNYGYTF. CDR3 DNA: TGTGCCAGCAGCTTAGGGGTAACGAATAACTATGGCTACACCTTC. The full variable domain, in which reference TRBV7-2 and TRBJ1-2 provide the parts outside the CDR3, is GAGVSQSPSNKVTEKGKDVELRCDPISGHTALYWYRQSLGQGLEFLIYFQGNSAPDKSGLPSDRFSAERTGGSVSTLTIQRTQQEDSAVYLCASSLGVTNNYGYTFGSGTRLTVV.

The rearrangement joins TRBV5-1 to TRBJ2-3, with no clear D. V lost 4 bases, J lost 3 bases, and 18 bases lay in between. The CDR3 loop spans 16 amino acids. Per germline, CDR1 SGHRS and CDR2 YFSETQ. The CDR3 DNA sequence: TGCGCCAGCAGCAACTCTGGCTCTAGGTATACAGATACGCAGTATTTT. Translation: CASSNSGSRYTDTQYF. The full variable domain, completed using reference TRBV5-1 and TRBJ2-3, is KAGVTQTPRYLIKTRGQQVTLSCSPISGHRSVSWYQQTPGQGLQFLFEYFSETQRNKGNFPGRFSGRQFSNSRSEMNVSTLELGDSALYLCASSNSGSRYTDTQYFGPGTRLTVL.

This clonotype was seen a handful of times. The chain recombines TRBV6-1 with TRBJ2-3; TRBD2 agrees at 8 bases. The CDR3 is 15 amino acids. Per germline, CDR1 MNHNS and CDR2 SASEGT. The ends lost 4 bases at V and 4 bases at J; junction bases unmatched: 7. This chain's CDR3 is CASSVRGGRADTQYF. The CDR3 coding sequence is TGTGCCAGCAGTGTCCGGGGGGGGCGGGCAGATACGCAGTATTTT.

The J gene is TRBJ2-1, the V gene TRBV9, with D hard to call. The V and J ends lost 2 bases and 1 base respectively, with 10 bases between them. CDR1 SGDLS and CDR2 YYNGEE come from the germline V gene. The CDR3 is 15 residues long. The CDR3 DNA sequence: TGTGCCAGCAGCGTTTGGGATAGGTCCTACAATGAGCAGTTCTTC. It translates to CASSVWDRSYNEQFF.

CDR3 region: CASSSMGRDGYTF. The CDR3 nucleotides are TGTGCCAGCAGCTCAATGGGACGGGATGGCTACACCTTC. The genes are TRBV9 and TRBJ1-2, with a possible D match to TRBD1 (5 bases). Germline CDR1 SGDLS, CDR2 YYNGEE. V lost 4 bases and J 6 bases, leaving 13 bases between the germline ends. The CDR3 totals 13 residues.

This clonotype was detected only a few times. The chain carries TRBV5-6 and TRBJ2-5; the match to TRBD2 covers 7 bases. J gave up 4 bases and V 2 bases, and 8 bases lay outside the gene matches. CDR3 size: 15 residues. The germline gives CDR1 SGHDT, CDR2 YYEEEE. CDR3 sequence reads: CASSLTTSDGETQYF. In DNA, the CDR3 is TGTGCCAGCAGCTTAACTACTAGCGACGGAGAGACCCAGTACTTC.

This clonotype was counted many times. This chain uses TRBV4-2 with TRBJ2-2; D uncertain. The CDR3 covers 13 residues. Looked up from germline, CDR1 is LGHNA and CDR2 is YNFKEQ. V was clipped by 4 bases and J by 5 bases, with 8 bases between them. The CDR3 reads CASSPRTTGELFF. For the CDR3, the DNA is TGTGCCAGCAGCCCGCGGACGACCGGGGAGCTGTTTTTT.

A remark on this clonotype: One end of the junction varies from germline; a read error may be responsible. The chain carries TRBV20-1 and TRBJ2-1, with 8 positions matching TRBD2. Looked up from germline, CDR1 is DFQATT and CDR2 is SNEGSKA (reference sequence). This CDR3 has 12 amino acids. The chain's CDR3 is CSARNPSGGVVF. CDR3 coding DNA: TGCAGTGCTAGAAATCCATCGGGGGGGGTTGTCTTC.

The J gene is TRBJ2-3, the V gene TRBV20-1; the match to TRBD2 covers 13 bases. CDR1 and CDR2 (germline): DFQATT, SNEGSKA (reference sequence). This CDR3 has 15 amino acids. V shed 3 bases, J shed 5 bases, and the junction held 5 bases outside the gene matches. The CDR3 coding sequence is TGCAGTGCTAGCGGACTAGCGGGAGTTATAGATACGCAGTATTTT. This gives the protein CSASGLAGVIDTQYF.

This chain connects TRBV7-9 to TRBJ2-5; 7 nucleotides agree with TRBD1. Losses at the gene ends were 5 bases for V and 0 bases for J; bases not matched to a gene: 6. In germline, CDR1 is SEHNR, CDR2 FQNEAQ (reference sequence). The CDR3 sequence is 15 residues long. The CDR3 here is CASSSRTGHQETQYF. As DNA, the CDR3 is TGTGCCAGCAGCAGTCGGACAGGCCACCAAGAGACCCAGTACTTC. The complete variable domain, with remaining parts taken from reference TRBV7-9 and TRBJ2-5, reads DTGVSQNPRHKITKRGQNVTFRCDPISEHNRLYWYRQTLGQGPEFLTYFQNEAQLEKSRLLSDRFSAERPKGSFSTLEIQRTEQGDSAMYLCASSSRTGHQETQYFGPGTRLLVL.

This clonotype occurred a few times. This chain uses TRBV29-1 with TRBJ2-5; D gene ambiguous. The closer fit of TRBJ2-1 to the DNA end suggests the J call may be wrong. Per the germline V gene, CDR1 is SQVTM and CDR2 is ANQGSEA. CDR3 length: 11 amino acids. The CDR3 nucleotides are TGCAGCGTTGATAGGGCTAGACTGCAGTTCTTC. The encoded protein is CSVDRARLQFF.

V usage is TRBV5-1 and J usage is TRBJ1-3, with 7 positions matching TRBD1. The CDR3 is 16 amino acids. Looked up from germline, CDR1 is SGHRS and CDR2 is YFSETQ. V was pared by 4 bases and J by 0 bases, with 7 bases of the junction left unmatched. The CDR3 sequence is CASSARTGSSGNTIYF. CDR3 nucleotide sequence: TGCGCCAGCAGCGCCAGGACAGGTTCCTCTGGAAACACCATATATTTT.

This clonotype was counted between two and nine times. CDR3 nucleotides: TGTGCCAGCAGCTCTGGCCTAGCGAGGCATGAGCAGTTCTTC. Amino acid sequence: CASSSGLARHEQFF. V gene TRBV5-6 combines with J gene TRBJ2-5, with D perhaps TRBD2 (6 bases). The J call is in doubt because the DNA end fits TRBJ2-1 better. This CDR3 is built from 14 residues. Germline CDR1 is SGHDT and CDR2 is YYEEEE.

This clonotype occurred a few times. The chain couples TRBV12-3 or TRBV12-4 to TRBJ2-1, with D hard to call. This CDR3 is built from 15 residues. The V end lost 5 bases, the J end lost 2 bases, and 13 bases lay between the germline ends. The DNA of the CDR3 is TGTGCCAGCAGTCTCGACGGAACAACCTACAATGAGCAGTTCTTC. It yields the protein CASSLDGTTYNEQFF.

This chain's CDR3 is CSARPAAGANVLTF. Written as DNA, the CDR3 is TGCAGTGCTAGACCGGCAGCTGGGGCCAACGTCCTGACTTTC. The chain joins TRBV20-1 to TRBJ2-6; D is unresolved. CDR3 length: 14 residues. V was shortened by 2 bases and J by 2 bases, with 7 bases between the two germline ends. CDR1 DFQATT and CDR2 SNEGSKA come from the germline V gene (reference sequence).

Only a few counts were recorded for this clonotype. The chain links TRBV29-1 to TRBJ2-3; D not resolved. Trimming took 0 bases from V and 2 from J, leaving 6 bases between them. The CDR3 is made up of 13 amino acids. Germline-derived CDR1 and CDR2 are SQVTM and ANQGSEA. In DNA form, the CDR3 reads TGCAGCGTTGAAGATCTGACCACAGATACGCAGTATTTT. It translates to CSVEDLTTDTQYF.

V usage is TRBV7-3 and J usage is TRBJ2-1; D remains unclear. CDR3 length: 13 residues. Germline V gives CDR1 SGHTA, CDR2 FQGTGA. Deletions cut 5 bases from V and 10 bases from J, with 15 bases between. CDR3: CASSPRAAGEQFF. The CDR3 DNA reads as TGTGCCAGCAGCCCAAGAGCCGCCGGGGAGCAGTTCTTC. Combining the CDR3 with reference TRBV7-3 and TRBJ2-1 gives the whole variable domain GAGVSQTPSNKVTEKGKYVELRCDPISGHTALYWYRQSLGQGPEFLIYFQGTGAADDSGLPNDRFFAVRPEGSVSTLKIQRTERGDSAVYLCASSPRAAGEQFFGPGTRLTVL.

The rearrangement links TRBV7-9 to TRBJ2-1; 12 bases align to TRBD2. The CDR3 runs 18 residues. Germline V CDR1 and CDR2: SEHNR, FQNEAQ (reference sequence). The V and J ends lost 6 bases and 1 base, in that order; junction bases with no gene match: 10. CDR3 in amino acids: CASSPPPSGRASYNEQFF. The CDR3 DNA reads TGTGCCAGCAGTCCACCTCCTAGCGGGAGGGCTTCCTACAATGAGCAGTTCTTC.

The chain joins TRBV4-3 to TRBJ1-1; D is perhaps TRBD1 (5 bases). Germline V lookup: CDR1 LGHNA, CDR2 YSLEER. CDR3 length: 15 residues. Trimming took 5 bases from V and 3 from J, leaving 16 bases between them. The CDR3 region has the DNA TGCGCCAGCAGCACAAAGACGGACAAGGACACTGAAGCTTTCTTT. It translates to CASSTKTDKDTEAFF.

The CDR3: CATSSQPSYNEQFF. CDR3 coding DNA: TGTGCCACCAGCAGCCAGCCGTCTTACAATGAGCAGTTCTTC. The chain couples TRBV15 to TRBJ2-1; D call uncertain. From germline, CDR1 is LNHNV and CDR2 YYDKDF (reference sequence). V was cut by 3 bases and J by 4 bases, with 10 bases left in between. The CDR3 is 14 amino acids.

This rearrangement joins TRBV30 to TRBJ1-5, with D perhaps TRBD1 (5 bases). Per germline, CDR1 GTSNPN and CDR2 SVGIG (reference sequence). CDR3 length equals 14 residues. V lost 1 base and J lost 3, with 10 bases in between. CDR3 DNA sequence: TGTGCCTGGAGTGCAGGGATGCACAATCAGCCCCAGCATTTT. Amino acid sequence: CAWSAGMHNQPQHF.

The rearrangement joins TRBV6-5 to TRBJ2-7; 8 bases are shared with TRBD2. The CDR3 sequence is 16 residues long. Looked up from germline, CDR1 is MNHEY and CDR2 is SVGAGI. After removal of 4 bases from V and 0 bases from J, the junction contained 8 bases not matched to a gene. The CDR3 sequence is CASSFSSGISSYEQYF. In nucleotides, the CDR3 is TGTGCCAGCAGTTTTAGTAGCGGGATTAGCTCCTACGAGCAGTACTTC.